The clone carrying this T cell receptor (beta chain) was found a few times. Unique molecular identifiers were used to barcode this TCRbeta library. One entry per CDR3 protein, called by TCRdb with MiXCR from the PCR reads. The data hold around 600,000 distinct CDR3 sequences, with about 10% observed a single time. This sample is part of a study of T-cell reconstitution after alpha-beta-depleted transplantation in children. Per the germline V gene, CDR1 is SGHTA and CDR2 is FQGNSA. The junction had 9 bases not matched to a gene; V was cut back by 5 bases and J by 9 bases. The CDR3 sequence is 15 residues long.

The sample in question was PBMCs from the stem cell graft donor, obtained from the stem cell graft. The genes are TRBV7-2 and TRBJ2-3; TRBD1 matches at 12 bases. This clonotype was obtained from a human donor who donated a stem cell graft to a child with acute myeloid leukemia. The CDR3 nucleotides are TGTGCCAGCAGCCCGGGGGGACAGGGGGCTGGGACGCAGTATTTT. Translation gives CASSPGGQGAGTQYF.